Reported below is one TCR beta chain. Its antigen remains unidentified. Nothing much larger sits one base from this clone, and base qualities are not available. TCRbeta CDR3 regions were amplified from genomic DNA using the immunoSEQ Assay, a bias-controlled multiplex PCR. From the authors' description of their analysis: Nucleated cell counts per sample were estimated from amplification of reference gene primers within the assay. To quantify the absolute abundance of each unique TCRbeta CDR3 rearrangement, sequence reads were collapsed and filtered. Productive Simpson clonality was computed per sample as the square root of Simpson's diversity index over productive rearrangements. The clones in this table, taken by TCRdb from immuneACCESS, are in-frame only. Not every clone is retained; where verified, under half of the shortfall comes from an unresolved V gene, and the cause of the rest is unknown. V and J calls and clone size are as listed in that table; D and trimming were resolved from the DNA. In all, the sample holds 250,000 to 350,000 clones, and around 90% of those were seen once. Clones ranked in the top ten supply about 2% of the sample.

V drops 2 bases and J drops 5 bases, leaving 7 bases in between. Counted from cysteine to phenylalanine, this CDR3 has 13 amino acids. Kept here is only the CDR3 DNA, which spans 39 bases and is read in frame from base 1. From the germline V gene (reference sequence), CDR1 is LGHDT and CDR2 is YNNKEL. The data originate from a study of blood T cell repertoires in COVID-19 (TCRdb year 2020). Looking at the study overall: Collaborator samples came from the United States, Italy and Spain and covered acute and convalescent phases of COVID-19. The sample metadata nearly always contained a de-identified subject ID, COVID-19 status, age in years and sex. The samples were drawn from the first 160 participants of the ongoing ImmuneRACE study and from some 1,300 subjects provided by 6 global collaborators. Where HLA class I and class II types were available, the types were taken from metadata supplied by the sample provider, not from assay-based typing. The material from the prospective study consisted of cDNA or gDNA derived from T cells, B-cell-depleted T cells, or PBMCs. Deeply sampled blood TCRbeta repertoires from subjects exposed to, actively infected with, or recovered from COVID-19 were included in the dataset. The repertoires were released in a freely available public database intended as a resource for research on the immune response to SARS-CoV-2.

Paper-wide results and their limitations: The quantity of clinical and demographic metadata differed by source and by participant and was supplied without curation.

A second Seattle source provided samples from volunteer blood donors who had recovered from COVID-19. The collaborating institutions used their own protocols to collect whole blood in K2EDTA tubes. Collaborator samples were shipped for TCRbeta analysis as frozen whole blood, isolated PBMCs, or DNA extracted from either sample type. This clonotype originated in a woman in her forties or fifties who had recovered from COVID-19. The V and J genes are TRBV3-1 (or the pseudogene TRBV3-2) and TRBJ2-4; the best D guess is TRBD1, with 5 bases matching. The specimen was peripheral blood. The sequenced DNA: TGTGCCAGCAGCCAAACAGGAGAAAACATTCAGTACTTC. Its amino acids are CASSQTGENIQYF.